These 14 T cell receptor beta chains originate from one sample sequenced in a study of blood T cells in healthy people across ages (dated by TCRdb to about 2015). The method behind the library was 5' RACE. This sample was sequenced with an Illumina HiSeq 2500. The second PCR ran for roughly 7 to 12 cycles and used a J-beta primer mix along with a sample-barcoded 5' primer. The raw public data were reprocessed by TCRdb itself: fastp quality trimming at Q25, MiXCR clonotype calling, in-frame beta chains only. Identical CDR3 proteins give one entry, which carries the most common genes and DNA. The sample has under 750,000 distinct CDR3 sequences on record, 47% of them singletons. Jointly, the top ten make up roughly 25% of the sample. Sample: blood. Source of these receptors: a man older than 75 in good health.

This clonotype was counted a single time. The chain uses TRBV7-9 and TRBJ2-2; 7 bases fit TRBD2. Germline CDR1 is SEHNR and CDR2 is FQNEAQ (reference sequence). The V gene end was trimmed by 2 bases and the J gene end by 3 bases; junction bases not matched to a gene: 6. The CDR3 has 16 amino acids. The CDR3 DNA reads TGTGCCAGCAGCTTATCCGGGGGGACTTACACCGGGGAGCTGTTTTTT. As protein: CASSLSGGTYTGELFF.

This clonotype was observed a few times. The chain recombines TRBV5-4 with TRBJ2-7; D ambiguous. This CDR3 comprises 16 residues. V shed 5 bases and J shed 3 bases, with 21 bases lying between them. The germline V gene encodes CDR1 SGHNT and CDR2 YYREEE (reference sequence). CDR3 in DNA: TGTGCCAGCAGTCTGAAGGGCGGTACCCTAAACTACGAGCAGTACTTC. It encodes CASSLKGGTLNYEQYF.

The J gene is TRBJ2-3, the V gene TRBV7-9; 7 bases match TRBD2. CDR1 SEHNR and CDR2 FQNEAQ come from the germline V gene (reference sequence). Germline trimming cut 5 bases from V and 4 bases from J; bases unmatched to any gene: 3. The CDR3 spans 13 residues. The CDR3 sequence is CASSRGSSDTQYF. CDR3 DNA sequence: TGTGCCAGCAGCCGCGGGAGCTCAGATACGCAGTATTTT.

The rearrangement joins TRBV7-8 to TRBJ2-3; D may be TRBD2 (6 bases). Germline loops: CDR1 SGHVS, CDR2 FQNEAQ. V shed 2 bases and J shed 6 bases, with 18 bases lying between them. The CDR3 consists of 16 residues. In nucleotides, the CDR3 is TGTGCCAGCAGCTTAAGGGATAGCGGCATTGGGGATACGCAGTATTTT. Translated: CASSLRDSGIGDTQYF.

The rearrangement uses TRBV7-2 and TRBJ2-4; possible D gene TRBD2, 6 bases. The end of the DNA fits TRBJ2-7 better, so the J call may be wrong. The CDR3 is 13 amino acids. The germline V gene has CDR1 SGHTA and CDR2 FQGNSA. Here the CDR3 reads CASSETSQGEQYF. CDR3 DNA: TGTGCCAGCAGTGAGACTAGTCAGGGCGAGCAGTACTTC.

V gene TRBV12-3 or TRBV12-4 combines with J gene TRBJ1-5; D gene ambiguous. Trimming left V 3 bases short and J 7 bases short, with 7 bases between. The CDR3 spans 12 residues. CDR3 sequence (DNA): TGTGCCAGCAGTTTCTGGAGGCAGCCCCAGCATTTT. The encoded protein is CASSFWRQPQHF.

This clonotype was counted a few times. This chain connects TRBV18 to TRBJ1-2; possibly TRBD1 for D (5 bases). The CDR3 length is 13 residues. Per germline, CDR1 KGHSH and CDR2 LQKENI. Trimming shortened V by 6 bases and J by 2 bases, and 10 bases separated the two germline ends. The CDR3 region is CASSRGSNYGYTF. DNA for the CDR3: TGTGCCAGCTCGCGGGGGTCGAACTATGGCTACACCTTC.

In its sample, this clonotype was seen a few times. The chain joins TRBV3-1 to TRBJ2-7; 9 bases align to TRBD1. The CDR3 sequence is 14 residues long. Germline CDR1 LGHDT, CDR2 YNNKEL (reference sequence). With V trimmed by 4 bases and J by 2 bases, 3 bases remained unmatched. The CDR3 reads CASSRGQGTYEQYF. The CDR3, as DNA: TGTGCCAGCAGCCGGGGACAGGGAACCTACGAGCAGTACTTC.

Only a few counts were recorded for this clonotype. This chain links TRBV20-1 with TRBJ2-7; D may be TRBD1 or TRBD2 (5 bases each). This CDR3 comprises 13 residues. The germline V gene encodes CDR1 DFQATT and CDR2 SNEGSKA (reference sequence). V lost 6 bases, J lost 2 bases, and 14 bases lay in between. CDR3 region: CSATEGPTYEQYF. DNA of the CDR3: TGCAGTGCGACCGAGGGACCAACCTACGAGCAGTACTTC.

The chain is built from TRBV5-1 and TRBJ1-1; possibly TRBD1 for D (6 bases). The CDR3 contains 16 residues. CDR1 is SGHRS and CDR2 is YFSETQ in the germline V gene. V was clipped by 3 bases and J by 0 bases, with 15 bases between them. CDR3 amino acids: CASSSRTVNMNTEAFF. CDR3 bases: TGCGCCAGCAGCTCTCGGACAGTCAACATGAACACTGAAGCTTTCTTT.

Comment on this clonotype: Because it lacks the conserved phenylalanine or tryptophan at the end, this CDR3 is likely a read error. V is TRBV29-1 and J is TRBJ1-2; D is uncertain. Trimming shortened V by 2 bases and J by 8 bases, and 9 bases separated the two germline ends. This CDR3 has 11 amino acids. The germline gives CDR1 SQVTM, CDR2 ANQGSEA. The CDR3 nucleotides are TGCAGCGTTGAAAGATCGGGAGGCTACACCCTC. Its protein product is CSVERSGGYTL.

This clonotype was seen once. V and J are TRBV2 and TRBJ2-7; the D gene is possibly TRBD2 (5 bases). The V gene lost 3 bases and the J gene lost 1 base, with 16 bases spanning the gap. The germline CDR1 and CDR2 sequences are SNHLY and FYNNEI. This CDR3 contains 16 residues. This CDR3 is CASSEEVVRLSYEQYF. DNA of the CDR3: TGTGCCAGCAGTGAGGAGGTTGTCAGGTTATCCTACGAGCAGTACTTC.

This clonotype has at least ten counts. The chain recombines TRBV6-5 with TRBJ1-6; D gene unclear. The CDR3 spans 16 residues. CDR1 and CDR2 (germline): MNHEY, SVGAGI. Trimming cost V 2 bases and J 3 bases, with 11 bases left between them. In DNA form, the CDR3 reads TGTGCCAGCAGTTACGGTTGGGCCGGCTATAATTCACCCCTCCACTTT. Protein product: CASSYGWAGYNSPLHF.

This sequence joins TRBV20-1 and TRBJ1-6, with D unresolved. Between the trimmed V and J ends, which lost 2 bases and 2 bases, there was a span of 10 bases. Germline V gives CDR1 DFQATT, CDR2 SNEGSKA (reference sequence). The CDR3 is 15 amino acids. CDR3 sequence (DNA): TGCAGTGCTAGATGGGGAGGCACCTATAATTCACCCCTCCACTTT. Translating gives CSARWGGTYNSPLHF.